The rows below give T cell receptor beta chains drawn from one sample of a study of shared clonotypes between healthy human individuals. This table comes from immunoSEQ multiplex PCR, and its TCRdb copy is limited to in-frame clones, with some not included. The profile covers more than 500,000 clones, with 85% to 95% appearing a single time and about 0.11% taken by the ten largest. Sequencing was done on a sample of naive CD8+ T cells sorted from blood. The source of these receptors is a young woman in good health. CDR3s include the opening cysteine and the closing phenylalanine or tryptophan. Fields, in order: V gene, J gene, CDR3 protein.

v_call: TRBV27
j_call: TRBJ1-2
cdr3_aa: CASSSASTGGAGYGYTF

v_call: TRBV4-1
j_call: TRBJ2-1
cdr3_aa: CASSQRVGDEQFF

v_call: TRBV28
j_call: TRBJ1-6
cdr3_aa: CASRMGYNSPLHF

v_call: TRBV4-1
j_call: TRBJ1-1
cdr3_aa: CASSLRGQGDGEAFF

v_call: TRBV10-1
j_call: TRBJ2-2
cdr3_aa: CASTSGMNTGELFF

v_call: TRBV4-1
j_call: TRBJ2-2
cdr3_aa: CASSRRGSGRENTGELFF

v_call: TRBV15
j_call: TRBJ2-7
cdr3_aa: CATSREQTGTYYEQYF

v_call: TRBV9
j_call: TRBJ2-7
cdr3_aa: CASSAEPRSYEQYF

v_call: TRBV28
j_call: TRBJ2-7
cdr3_aa: CASSILYGINEQYF

v_call: TRBV5-4
j_call: TRBJ2-7
cdr3_aa: CASSLAGGRRNEQYF

v_call: TRBV9
j_call: TRBJ2-1
cdr3_aa: CASSAQTGLAEQFF

v_call: TRBV7-8
j_call: TRBJ2-7
cdr3_aa: CASSLPTGTTTTTYEQYF

v_call: TRBV7-2
j_call: TRBJ2-7
cdr3_aa: CASSLKGLDFPYEQYF

v_call: TRBV2
j_call: TRBJ1-2
cdr3_aa: CATKTVVGYTF

v_call: TRBV2
j_call: TRBJ2-3
cdr3_aa: CASIGRGRADTQYF

v_call: TRBV6-5
j_call: TRBJ1-2
cdr3_aa: CASSYSELTGEGYTF

v_call: TRBV19
j_call: TRBJ2-5
cdr3_aa: CASSPPGLAGGETQYF

v_call: TRBV4-1
j_call: TRBJ1-5
cdr3_aa: CASSLIYHRGISNQPQHF

v_call: TRBV27
j_call: TRBJ2-7
cdr3_aa: CASSLMSGYEQYF

v_call: TRBV28
j_call: TRBJ2-5
cdr3_aa: CASSFGRGKEWGQETQYF

v_call: TRBV5-1
j_call: TRBJ2-7
cdr3_aa: CASSRGDHPYEQYF

v_call: TRBV6-1
j_call: TRBJ1-1
cdr3_aa: CASSVPGQSMNTEAFF

v_call: TRBV7-9
j_call: TRBJ1-1
cdr3_aa: CASSLGQGNTEAFF

v_call: TRBV27
j_call: TRBJ2-7
cdr3_aa: CASSPDSDDYEQYF

v_call: TRBV6-1
j_call: TRBJ2-1
cdr3_aa: CASSDTDSGRPYNEQFF

v_call: TRBV12-1
j_call: TRBJ2-2
cdr3_aa: CASKKTGDTGELFF

v_call: TRBV5-1
j_call: TRBJ1-2
cdr3_aa: CASSLELGLGYTF

v_call: TRBV28
j_call: TRBJ1-1
cdr3_aa: CASSLDTRDEAFF

v_call: TRBV15
j_call: TRBJ2-2
cdr3_aa: CATTQYTGELFF

v_call: TRBV15
j_call: TRBJ1-5
cdr3_aa: CATSKQGDQPQHF

v_call: TRBV28
j_call: TRBJ1-5
cdr3_aa: CASRLGLAQHF

v_call: TRBV19
j_call: -
cdr3_aa: CASSAGPSYEQYF

v_call: TRBV12-2
j_call: TRBJ1-1
cdr3_aa: CASRLDQYSTGKMNTEAFF

v_call: TRBV28
j_call: TRBJ2-7
cdr3_aa: CASSRSRGLPYEQYF

v_call: TRBV6-5
j_call: TRBJ2-1
cdr3_aa: CASSYSKAGTYNEQFF

v_call: TRBV6-1
j_call: TRBJ2-7
cdr3_aa: CASSDTGTYEQYF

v_call: TRBV28
j_call: TRBJ2-3
cdr3_aa: CASSSPREREGLVPDTQYF

v_call: TRBV6-5
j_call: TRBJ1-1
cdr3_aa: CASSLRRGRTEAFF

v_call: TRBV7-9
j_call: TRBJ1-5
cdr3_aa: CASSPQGAGNQPQHF